One T cell receptor (beta chain) is described in this entry. Its antigen is undetermined. Next came a second PCR, run for roughly 6 to 11 cycles, which used a sample-barcoded 5' primer along with a J-beta primer mix. TCRdb called the 5' RACE reads again in MiXCR, with one record for every CDR3 protein. The table shows about 1.5 million distinct CDR3 sequences, with 42% occurring only once. The data originate from a study of blood T cells in healthy people across ages. Study-wide points: Investigators viewed diversity estimates from one million T cells as underestimates, the study reported. More naive CD4+ cells and higher diversity were found in long-lived than in aged donors.

CDR3 length: 14 amino acids. V lost 7 bases to trimming and J lost 0 bases, with 7 bases between them. Germline CDR1 is MNHEY and CDR2 is SMNVEV (reference sequence). The V gene is TRBV27, the J gene TRBJ2-6; the D is unclear. The clonotype comes from a woman younger than 30 in good health. Sequencing input: blood. CDR3 nucleotides: TGTGCCAGCACCACCCGCTCTGGGGCCAACGTCCTGACTTTC. Residues: CASTTRSGANVLTF.